The 16 T cell receptor beta chains below were found in one sample sequenced in a study of beta chain features in type 1 diabetes. Study results and caveats: Significant though moderate, a shortening of TCRB CDR3s appeared in all four CD4+ subsets of Type 1 diabetes patients.

Their recognized antigens are unknown. Sequencing targeted expressed TCRB transcripts, as all isolated RNA had been reverse transcribed. Produced via immunoSEQ multiplex PCR; TCRdb's table is partial and in-frame only. The sample yields over 25,000 clones, roughly 45% seen once. Sequenced material: stem cell memory CD4+ T cells from blood. The receptor source for this set is a man aged 25 to 40 with type 1 diabetes.

This CDR3 is CASSLRPGQGNTGELFF. The DNA for the CDR3 is TGCGCCAGCAGCCTTCGACCGGGACAGGGAAACACCGGGGAGCTGTTTTTT. This chain uses TRBV4-1 with TRBJ2-2; 9 nucleotides align to TRBD1. V lost 4 bases to trimming and J lost 2 bases; unmatched junction nucleotides: 8. Germline V gene sequence: CDR1 MGHRA, CDR2 YSYEKL. The CDR3 is made up of 17 amino acids.

A few counts support this clone. The genes are TRBV2 and TRBJ2-3; D unclear. The CDR3 extends over 14 amino acids. Trimming cost V 8 bases and J 2 bases, with 14 bases left between them. Germline loops: CDR1 SNHLY, CDR2 FYNNEI. The CDR3 sequence: CASFKRDITDTQYF. The CDR3 DNA reads as TGTGCCAGCTTTAAAAGAGACATCACAGATACGCAGTATTTT.

The sample holds a few counts of this clone. The chain links TRBV7-2 to TRBJ2-2, with TRBD2 as a possible D gene (6 bases). V shed 8 bases and J shed 2 bases, with 15 bases lying between them. Germline values: CDR1 SGHTA, CDR2 FQGNSA. The CDR3 contains 15 residues. Here the CDR3 DNA reads TGTGCCAGCTCAATAAACGGGGGAAACACCGGGGAGCTGTTTTTT. Its protein is CASSINGGNTGELFF.

This rearrangement joins TRBV30 to TRBJ2-7; D is possibly TRBD1 (5 bases). CDR3 size: 16 residues. V was pared by 0 bases and J by 2 bases, with 17 bases between. Germline assignment: CDR1 GTSNPN and CDR2 SVGIG (reference sequence). CDR3 bases: TGTGCCTGGAGTGTATGGGGCGGTTCTCAAACCTACGAGCAGTACTTC. Protein product: CAWSVWGGSQTYEQYF. The variable domain in full, completed from reference TRBV30 and TRBJ2-7, reads SQTIHQWPATLVQPVGSPLSLECTVEGTSNPNLYWYRQAAGRGLQLLFYSVGIGQISSEVPQNLSASRPQDRQFILSSKKLLLSDSGFYLCAWSVWGGSQTYEQYFGPGTRLTVT.

This chain links TRBV29-1 with TRBJ2-5; D is possibly TRBD1 (6 bases). From germline, CDR1 is SQVTM and CDR2 ANQGSEA. V was pared by 3 bases and J by 4 bases, with 12 bases between. CDR3 length: 13 amino acids. CDR3 region: CSVDWGLGETQYF. The CDR3 DNA follows: TGCAGCGTTGATTGGGGGCTGGGAGAGACCCAGTACTTC.

This CDR3 is CASSLLNRGSNQPQHF. Written as DNA, the CDR3 is TGTGCCAGCAGCTTATTAAACAGGGGAAGCAATCAGCCCCAGCATTTT. The chain joins TRBV7-8 to TRBJ1-5, with 7 bases identical to TRBD1. The junction had 5 bases not matched to a gene; V was cut back by 2 bases and J by 1 base. The CDR3 length is 16 residues. Germline loops: CDR1 SGHVS, CDR2 FQNEAQ.

The V gene is TRBV7-8, the J gene TRBJ1-3; the D is unclear. In germline, CDR1 is SGHVS, CDR2 FQNEAQ. The CDR3 runs to 15 residues. V was cut by 3 bases and J by 0 bases, with 9 bases left in between. CDR3 nucleotides: TGTGCCAGCAGCTTGACACCTTACTCTGGAAACACCATATATTTT. It translates to CASSLTPYSGNTIYF. Based on the CDR3 plus reference TRBV7-8 and TRBJ1-3, the full variable domain is GAGVSQSPRYKVAKRGQDVALRCDPISGHVSLFWYQQALGQGPEFLTYFQNEAQLDKSGLPSDRFFAERPEGSVSTLKIQRTQQEDSAVYLCASSLTPYSGNTIYFGEGSWLTVV.

V and J are TRBV12-5 and TRBJ2-6; D is unresolved. Germline lookup yields CDR1 LGHNT and CDR2 FRNRAP. Trimming stripped 1 base from V and 2 bases from J, with 6 bases between. CDR3 length: 15 residues. The CDR3 DNA sequence: TGTGCTAGTGGTTTGGGGAGCCCTGGGGCCAACGTCCTGACTTTC. Amino acids: CASGLGSPGANVLTF.

The chain joins TRBV7-2 to TRBJ2-1; D is ambiguous. The CDR3 extends over 11 amino acids. Trimming removed 3 bases from V and 8 bases from J, with 5 bases in between. The germline gives CDR1 SGHTA, CDR2 FQGNSA. In DNA, the CDR3 is TGTGCCAGCAGCTTTGTATATGAGCAGTTCTTC. Amino acid sequence: CASSFVYEQFF.

In this sample, this clone turned up a few times. V usage is TRBV29-1 and J usage is TRBJ2-2; 8 bases agree with TRBD1. Per germline, CDR1 SQVTM and CDR2 ANQGSEA. Unmatched junction bases numbered 6, after V lost 6 bases and J lost 6 bases. The CDR3 extends over 13 amino acids. CDR3 nucleotides: TGCAGCGTCCGGACAGGGTACCCCGGGGAGCTGTTTTTT. This gives the protein CSVRTGYPGELFF.

The chain links TRBV5-1 to TRBJ2-5; 9 nucleotides line up with TRBD1. CDR1 is SGHRS and CDR2 is YFSETQ in the germline V gene. The CDR3 runs to 16 residues. The junction had 11 bases not matched to a gene; V was cut back by 3 bases and J by 5 bases. In nucleotides, the CDR3 is TGCGCCAGCAGCTCAACGGGACAGGGTGAGGGGGAGACCCAGTACTTC. Amino acids: CASSSTGQGEGETQYF.

The chain couples TRBV19 to TRBJ2-3, with a possible D match to TRBD2 (5 bases). Germline CDR1 reads LNHDA; CDR2 reads SQIVND (reference sequence). The CDR3 is 13 residues long. The germline V and J ends were trimmed by 7 bases and 4 bases, with 12 bases remaining between them. The CDR3 DNA sequence: TGTGCCAGTACCCTCGCGGGCGCAGATACGCAGTATTTT. This sequence encodes CASTLAGADTQYF.

V is TRBV28 and J is TRBJ1-5, with 9 bases lining up with TRBD1. V lost 6 bases, J lost 0 bases, and 12 bases stayed unmatched. Germline V lookup: CDR1 MDHEN, CDR2 SYDVKM. The CDR3 consists of 18 residues. CDR3 region: CASRPRGTGSPSNQPQHF. CDR3 nucleotide sequence: TGTGCCAGCAGGCCCCGTGGGACAGGGTCTCCTAGCAATCAGCCCCAGCATTTT.

This chain uses TRBV18 with TRBJ2-7; 11 bases match TRBD2. J lost 5 bases, V lost 4 bases, and 7 bases had no gene match. Looked up from germline, CDR1 is KGHSH and CDR2 is LQKENI. The CDR3 length is 15 residues. The CDR3 protein is CASSLASGRKNEQYF. The CDR3 DNA reads as TGTGCCAGCTCACTCGCTAGCGGGAGGAAAAACGAGCAGTACTTC.

This chain links TRBV6-1 with TRBJ2-7, with D possibly TRBD1 on 6 matching bases. The V end lost 6 bases, the J end lost 0 bases, and 15 bases lay between the germline ends. This CDR3 region has 15 residues. Germline-derived CDR1 and CDR2 are MNHNS and SASEGT. CDR3 amino acids: CASRPQGTFSYEQYF. CDR3 DNA sequence: TGTGCCAGCAGGCCGCAGGGGACCTTCTCCTACGAGCAGTACTTC.

The rearrangement links TRBV25-1 to TRBJ2-7; possibly TRBD1 for D (5 bases). The germline V and J ends were trimmed by 2 bases and 6 bases, with 8 bases remaining between them. Germline CDR1 is MGHDK and CDR2 is SYGVNS. The CDR3 covers 12 residues. This CDR3 is CASSEQGFEQYF. The CDR3 bases are TGTGCCAGCAGTGAACAGGGCTTCGAGCAGTACTTC.